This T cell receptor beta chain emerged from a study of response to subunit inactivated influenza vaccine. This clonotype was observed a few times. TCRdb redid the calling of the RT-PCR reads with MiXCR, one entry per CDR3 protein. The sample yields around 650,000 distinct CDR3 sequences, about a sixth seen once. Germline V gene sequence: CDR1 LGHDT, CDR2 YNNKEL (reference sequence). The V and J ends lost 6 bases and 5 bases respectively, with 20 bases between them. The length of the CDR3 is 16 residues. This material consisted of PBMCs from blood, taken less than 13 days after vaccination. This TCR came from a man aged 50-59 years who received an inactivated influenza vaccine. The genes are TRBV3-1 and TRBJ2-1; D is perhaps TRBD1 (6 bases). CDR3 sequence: CASRHFSTGSNNEQFF. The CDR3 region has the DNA TGTGCCAGCAGGCACTTCTCAACAGGGAGTAACAATGAGCAGTTCTTC.